These T cell receptor beta chains were read from a single sample in a study of low-dose radiotherapy and immunotherapy resistance in tumors. TCRdb itself ran the reads through MiXCR, one entry per CDR3 protein. The sample gives fewer than 110,000 distinct CDR3 sequences, around 20% of which show up once; about 4% is in the top ten. This specimen was PBMCs, taken after low-dose radiotherapy plus immunotherapy. The receptors come from a male donor with prostate cancer. CDR3s include the opening cysteine and the closing phenylalanine or tryptophan. The D gene is left open where the match is weak. Expanded clones are given a class, and other clones once, few, many or no size at all.

TRBJ1-5 - many TRBV11-3 TGTGCCAGCAGCTTTGACAGGTCGTATAGCAATCAGCCCCAGCATTTT CASSFDRSYSNQPQHF
TRBJ2-2 TRBD1 many TRBV6-1 TGTGCCAGCAGTGAAGGGTCGGGAAGGGGGCTTTCCGGGGAGCTGTTTTTT CASSEGSGRGLSGELFF
TRBJ2-1 TRBD2 many TRBV7-3 TGTGCCAGCAGCTTACAGGGTAGCGGGGCCTCCTACAATGAGCAGTTCTTC CASSLQGSGASYNEQFF
TRBJ1-1 - - TRBV7-2 TGTGCCAGCAGCCGCGGGGGAGGGGGGAGGACTGAAGCTTTCTTT CASSRGGGGRTEAFF
TRBJ1-1 - many TRBV29-1 TGCAGCGTTATCCTGAACACTGAAGCTTTCTTT CSVILNTEAFF
TRBJ1-6 TRBD1 many TRBV20-1 TGCAGTGCTAGCACAACAGGGGGTAATGATTCACCCCTCCACTTT CSASTTGGNDSPLHF
TRBJ2-5 - many TRBV10-3 TGTGCCATCAGTGAGTCCGCTGCCGGTGAGGAGACCCAGTACTTC CAISESAAGEETQYF
TRBJ2-3 - many TRBV19 TGTGCCAGTAGTTCCCCCGAGACTCCTAGCACAGATACGCAGTATTTT CASSSPETPSTDTQYF
TRBJ1-2 - many TRBV12-3/TRBV12-4 TGTGCCAGCAGTTTTGCGGGGACCGGTGGCTACACCTTC CASSFAGTGGYTF
TRBJ2-1 - - TRBV5-5 TGTGCCAGCAGCACCGAGGGGGCCTACAATGAGCAGTTCTTC CASSTEGAYNEQFF
TRBJ2-7 - many TRBV9 TGTGCCAGCAGAGGGGACACTGAGAAGCAGTACTTC CASRGDTEKQYF
TRBJ2-5 TRBD2 many TRBV2 TGTGCCAGCAACGGCGGGGGGATAGATGAGACCCAGTACTTC CASNGGGIDETQYF
TRBJ2-1 - many TRBV7-9 TGTGCCAGCAGCTTCCACGCGCGGGACTACAATGAGCAGTTCTTC CASSFHARDYNEQFF
TRBJ1-1 - many TRBV5-4 TGTGCCAGCAGCTTCCCGCCAACGGGGACTGAAGCTTTCTTT CASSFPPTGTEAFF
TRBJ2-7 TRBD2 few TRBV6-1 TGTGCCAGCAGTTACGGACTAGCGGGGGAGCAGTACTTC CASSYGLAGEQYF
TRBJ2-1 - many TRBV4-1 TGCGCCAGCAGCCAAGAAAAGATACTTTACAATGAGCAGTTCTTC CASSQEKILYNEQFF
TRBJ2-5 - many TRBV20-1 TGCAGTGCTCCGGGGCGGGGAGAGACCCAGTACTTC CSAPGRGETQYF
TRBJ2-3 TRBD2 many TRBV3-1 TGTGCCAGCAGCCAAGAGGGGGGGGGGTATACGCAGTATTTT CASSQEGGGYTQYF
TRBJ2-7 TRBD1 many TRBV11-2 TGTGCCAGCAGCTTACTCCCTGACAGGGCGCAGGAGCAGTACTTC CASSLLPDRAQEQYF
TRBJ2-7 - many TRBV11-2 TGTGCCAGCAGCTTATCAAGACAAGAGCAGTACTTC CASSLSRQEQYF
TRBJ2-7 - many TRBV19 TGTGCCTGCGCGAAAGGACCAGAAGGGCGGGAGCAGTACTTC CACAKGPEGREQYF
TRBJ2-7 - many TRBV29-1 TGCAGCGGGTCTATAAGGGGGTTCGGCGAGCAGTACTTC CSGSIRGFGEQYF
TRBJ2-3 - many TRBV5-1 TGCGCCAGCAGCGGAACAGGTTCCGGGGATACGCAGTATTTT CASSGTGSGDTQYF
TRBJ2-7 - many TRBV6-4 TGTGCCAGCAGTCCAGACATGTCCTCCTACGAGCAGTACTTC CASSPDMSSYEQYF
TRBJ2-3 TRBD2 many TRBV7-8 TGTGCCAGCAGCTCCTCTAGCGGGGGGCGGGATACGCAGTATTTT CASSSSSGGRDTQYF
TRBJ2-3 - medium-sized TRBV11-2 TGTGCCAGCAGCTTGGGCAGGTCTGATACGCAGTATTTT CASSLGRSDTQYF
TRBJ1-1 - many TRBV5-1 TGCGCCAGCAGCCTGCGGCCCACTGGGAACACTGAAGCTTTCTTT CASSLRPTGNTEAFF
TRBJ2-5 TRBD1 many TRBV7-6 TGTGCCAGCAGCCCAGAAAGAGGGGGCGCGGAGACCCAGTACTTC CASSPERGGAETQYF
TRBJ2-3 - - TRBV20-1 TGCAGTGCCTATACCCCACGCACAGATACGCAGTATTTT CSAYTPRTDTQYF
TRBJ2-1 - many TRBV6-2/TRBV6-3 TGTGCCAGCGGTTTGGGGGAGGTGCCGATGAAGCAGTTCTTC CASGLGEVPMKQFF
TRBJ2-5 TRBD1 many TRBV7-7 TGTGCTAGCAGCCTCTCGCCGGGACAGGGGAAAGAGACCCAGTACTTC CASSLSPGQGKETQYF
TRBJ1-1 - many TRBV5-5 TGTGCCAGCAGCTTACCAGGGCTTGTGTCTGAAGCTTTCTTT CASSLPGLVSEAFF
TRBJ2-5 TRBD2 - TRBV5-1 TGCGCCAGCAGACGAAGCGGGGGGACCGGGGAGACCCAGTACTTC CASRRSGGTGETQYF
TRBJ2-7 TRBD1 many TRBV5-4 TGTGCCAGCAGCACCTCAGCCGGCAGGGGGAATCCCTACGAGCAGTACTTC CASSTSAGRGNPYEQYF
TRBJ1-5 - many TRBV7-2 TGTGCCAGCAGCTTAGGAAACGGGGGCCTGGGTCAGCCCCAGCATTTT CASSLGNGGLGQPQHF
TRBJ2-7 TRBD2 few TRBV5-1 TGCGCCAGCAGCTTGGGGTCTAGCGGACTCTACGAGCAGTACTTC CASSLGSSGLYEQYF
TRBJ2-5 - - TRBV27 TGTGCCGCGGGATCGGAGACCCAGTACTTC CAAGSETQYF
TRBJ2-4 - many TRBV2 TGTGCCAGCAGTGCCCCGGGACATCTAGCCAAAAACATTCAGTACTTC CASSAPGHLAKNIQYF
TRBJ2-3 TRBD2 many TRBV10-3 TGTGCCATCAGTGTTCCGACTAGCGGGGGGGACTCAGATACGCAGTATTTT CAISVPTSGGDSDTQYF
TRBJ1-2 - many TRBV20-1 TGCAGAGTAGACAGTGGCTATGGCTACACCTTC CRVDSGYGYTF
TRBJ2-1 - - TRBV20-1 TGCAGTGCTAGAGATCGAAGCGGGCAAAGCTCCTACAATGAGCAGTTCTTC CSARDRSGQSSYNEQFF
TRBJ2-7 TRBD2 many TRBV6-2/TRBV6-3 TGTGCCAGCAGTTACTCGATGGCTAGCGGGGTCTCCTACGAGCAGTACTTC CASSYSMASGVSYEQYF
TRBJ1-1 - - TRBV20-1 TGCAGGGTAGGACACGGGGGGAACACTGAAGCTTTCTTT CRVGHGGNTEAFF
TRBJ2-2 - many TRBV19 TGTGCCAGTAGCCAGGACCGCTACCCCCCGAACACCGGGGAGCTGTTTTTT CASSQDRYPPNTGELFF
TRBJ1-5 - - TRBV5-8 TGTGCCAGCAGCTTGACTGGACAGATCAATCAGCCCCAGCATTTT CASSLTGQINQPQHF